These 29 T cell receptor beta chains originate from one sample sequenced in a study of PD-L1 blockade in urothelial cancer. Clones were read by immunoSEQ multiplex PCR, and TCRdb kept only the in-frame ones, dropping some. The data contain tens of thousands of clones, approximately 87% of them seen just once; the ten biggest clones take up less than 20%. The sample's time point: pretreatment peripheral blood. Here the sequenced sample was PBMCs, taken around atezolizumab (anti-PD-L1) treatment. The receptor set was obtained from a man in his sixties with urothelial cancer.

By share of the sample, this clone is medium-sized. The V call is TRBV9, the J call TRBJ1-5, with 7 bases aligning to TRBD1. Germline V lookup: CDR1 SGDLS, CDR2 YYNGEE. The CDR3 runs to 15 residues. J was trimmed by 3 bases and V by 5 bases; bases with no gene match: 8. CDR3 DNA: TGTGCCAGCAGTGCGTCGACAGGGAACAATCAGCCCCAGCATTTT. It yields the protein CASSASTGNNQPQHF.

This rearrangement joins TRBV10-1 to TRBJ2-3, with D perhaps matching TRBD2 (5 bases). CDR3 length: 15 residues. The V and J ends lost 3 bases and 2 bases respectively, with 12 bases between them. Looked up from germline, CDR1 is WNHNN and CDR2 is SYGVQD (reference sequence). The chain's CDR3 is CASSEGDYPTDTQYF. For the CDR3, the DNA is TGCGCCAGCAGTGAAGGCGACTACCCCACAGATACGCAGTATTTT.

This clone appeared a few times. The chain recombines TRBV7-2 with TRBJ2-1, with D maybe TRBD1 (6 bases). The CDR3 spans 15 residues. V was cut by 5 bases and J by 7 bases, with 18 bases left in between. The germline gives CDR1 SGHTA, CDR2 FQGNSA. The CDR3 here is CASSPQKQGPNEQFF. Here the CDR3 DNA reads TGTGCCAGCAGCCCGCAAAAACAGGGCCCTAATGAGCAGTTCTTC.

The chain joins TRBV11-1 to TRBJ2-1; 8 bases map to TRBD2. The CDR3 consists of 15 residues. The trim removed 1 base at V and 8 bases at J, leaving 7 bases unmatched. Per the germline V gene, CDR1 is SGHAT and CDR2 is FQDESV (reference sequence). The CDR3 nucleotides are TGTGCCAGCAGCTTAGTTGGAGCGGGAGAGGATGAGCAGTTCTTC. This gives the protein CASSLVGAGEDEQFF. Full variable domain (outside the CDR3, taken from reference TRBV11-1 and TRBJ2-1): EAEVAQSPRYKITEKSQAVAFWCDPISGHATLYWYRQILGQGPELLVQFQDESVVDDSQLPKDRFSAERLKGVDSTLKIQPAELGDSAMYLCASSLVGAGEDEQFFGPGTRLTVL.

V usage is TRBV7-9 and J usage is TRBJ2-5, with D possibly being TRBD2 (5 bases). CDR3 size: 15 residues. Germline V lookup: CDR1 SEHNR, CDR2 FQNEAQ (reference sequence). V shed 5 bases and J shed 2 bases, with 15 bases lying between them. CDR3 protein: CASSQLGSGQETQYF. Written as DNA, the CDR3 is TGTGCCAGCAGCCAGCTAGGGAGTGGGCAAGAGACCCAGTACTTC.

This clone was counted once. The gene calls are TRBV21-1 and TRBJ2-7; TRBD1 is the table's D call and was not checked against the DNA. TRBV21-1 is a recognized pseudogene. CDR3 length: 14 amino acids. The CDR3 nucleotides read TGTGCCAGCAGCAAAGGCGCAGGGGGCTACGAGCAGTACTTC. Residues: CASSKGAGGYEQYF.

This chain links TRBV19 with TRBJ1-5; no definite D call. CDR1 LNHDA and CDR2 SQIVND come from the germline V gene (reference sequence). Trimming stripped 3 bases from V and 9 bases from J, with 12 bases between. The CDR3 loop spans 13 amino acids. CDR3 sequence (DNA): TGTGCCAGTAGTATTGGAGGTAATGCGCCCCAGCATTTT. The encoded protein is CASSIGGNAPQHF.

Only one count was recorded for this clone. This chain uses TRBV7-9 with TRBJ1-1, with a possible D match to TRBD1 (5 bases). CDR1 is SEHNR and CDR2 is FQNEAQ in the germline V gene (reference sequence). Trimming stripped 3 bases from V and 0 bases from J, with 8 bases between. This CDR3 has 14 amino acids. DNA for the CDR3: TGTGCCAGCAGCTTCGGGGGTTTGAACACTGAAGCTTTCTTT. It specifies CASSFGGLNTEAFF.

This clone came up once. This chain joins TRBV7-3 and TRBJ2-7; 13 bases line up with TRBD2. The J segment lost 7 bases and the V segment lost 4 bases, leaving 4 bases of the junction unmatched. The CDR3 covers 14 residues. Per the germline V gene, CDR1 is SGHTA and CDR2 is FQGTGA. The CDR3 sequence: CASSSGLAGAEQYF. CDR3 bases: TGTGCCAGCAGCTCCGGACTAGCGGGAGCAGAGCAGTACTTC.

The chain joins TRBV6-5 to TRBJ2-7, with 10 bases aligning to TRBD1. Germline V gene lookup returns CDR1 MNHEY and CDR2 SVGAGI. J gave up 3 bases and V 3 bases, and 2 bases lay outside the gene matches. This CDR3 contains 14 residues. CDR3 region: CASSYGTGDYEQYF. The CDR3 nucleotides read TGTGCCAGCAGTTATGGGACAGGGGACTACGAGCAGTACTTC.

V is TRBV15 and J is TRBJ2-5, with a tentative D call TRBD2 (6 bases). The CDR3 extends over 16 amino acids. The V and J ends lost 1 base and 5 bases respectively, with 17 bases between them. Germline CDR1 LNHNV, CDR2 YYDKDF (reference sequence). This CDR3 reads CATSRATDYPGETQYF. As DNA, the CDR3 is TGTGCCACCAGCAGAGCCACGGACTACCCCGGGGAGACCCAGTACTTC.

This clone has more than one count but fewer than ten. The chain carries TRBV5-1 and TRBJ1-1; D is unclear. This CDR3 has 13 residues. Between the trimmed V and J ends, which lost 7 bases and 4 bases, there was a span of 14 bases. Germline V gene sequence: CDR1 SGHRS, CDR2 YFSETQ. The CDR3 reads CASASGRATEAFF. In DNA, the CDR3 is TGCGCCAGCGCAAGCGGGAGGGCCACTGAAGCTTTCTTT.

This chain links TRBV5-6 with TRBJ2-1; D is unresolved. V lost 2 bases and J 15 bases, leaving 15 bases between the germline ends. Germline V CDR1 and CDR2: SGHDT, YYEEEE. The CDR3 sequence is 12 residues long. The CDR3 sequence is CASSLSRLPPFF. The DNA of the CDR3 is TGTGCCAGCAGCTTAAGTCGACTTCCCCCGTTCTTC.

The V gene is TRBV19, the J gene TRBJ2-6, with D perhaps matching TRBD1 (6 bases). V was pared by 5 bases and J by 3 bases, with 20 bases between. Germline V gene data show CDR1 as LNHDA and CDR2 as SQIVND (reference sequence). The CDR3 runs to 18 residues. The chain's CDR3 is CASSAPKDSSYGANVLTF. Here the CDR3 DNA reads TGTGCCAGTAGTGCCCCGAAGGACAGTTCATATGGGGCCAACGTCCTGACTTTC.

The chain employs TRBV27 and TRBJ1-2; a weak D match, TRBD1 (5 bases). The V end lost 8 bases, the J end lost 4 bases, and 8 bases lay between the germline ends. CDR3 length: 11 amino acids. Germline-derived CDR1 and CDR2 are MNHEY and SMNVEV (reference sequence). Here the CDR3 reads CASGQGYGYTF. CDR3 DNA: TGTGCCAGCGGACAAGGCTATGGCTACACCTTC.

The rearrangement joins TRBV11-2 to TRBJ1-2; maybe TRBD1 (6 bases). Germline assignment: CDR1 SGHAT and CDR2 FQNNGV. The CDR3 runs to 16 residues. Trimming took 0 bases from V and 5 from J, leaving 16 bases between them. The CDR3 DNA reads TGTGCCAGCAGCTTAGATGGAGGCAGGGGTCCATATGGCTACACCTTC. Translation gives CASSLDGGRGPYGYTF.

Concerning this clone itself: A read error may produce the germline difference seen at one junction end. The CDR3 sequence: CSVEDIQGSNEQFF. The CDR3 DNA reads as TGCAGCGTCGAAGATATACAGGGGTCGAATGAGCAGTTCTTC. The V gene is TRBV29-1, the J gene TRBJ2-1, with 7 positions matching TRBD1. Germline V lookup: CDR1 SQVTM, CDR2 ANQGSEA. This CDR3 has 14 residues.

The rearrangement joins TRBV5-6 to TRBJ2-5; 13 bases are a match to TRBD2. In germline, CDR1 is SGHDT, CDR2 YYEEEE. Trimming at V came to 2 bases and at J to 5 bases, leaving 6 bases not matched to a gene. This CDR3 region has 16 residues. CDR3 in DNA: TGTGCCAGCAGCTTACTAGCGGGAGGGAGATGGGAGACCCAGTACTTC. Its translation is CASSLLAGGRWETQYF.

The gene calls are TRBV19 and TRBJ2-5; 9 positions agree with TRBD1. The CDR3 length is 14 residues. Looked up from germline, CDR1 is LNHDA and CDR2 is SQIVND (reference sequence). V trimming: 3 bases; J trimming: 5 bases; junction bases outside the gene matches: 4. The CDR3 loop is CASSIPGTGETQYF. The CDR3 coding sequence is TGTGCCAGTAGTATCCCCGGGACAGGGGAGACCCAGTACTTC.

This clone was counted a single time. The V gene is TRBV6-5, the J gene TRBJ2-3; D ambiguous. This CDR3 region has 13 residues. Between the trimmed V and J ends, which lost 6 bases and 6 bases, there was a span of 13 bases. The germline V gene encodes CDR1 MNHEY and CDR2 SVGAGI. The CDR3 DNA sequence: TGTGCCAGCAGCCGACTTTTGTTGGATACGCAGTATTTT. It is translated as CASSRLLLDTQYF.

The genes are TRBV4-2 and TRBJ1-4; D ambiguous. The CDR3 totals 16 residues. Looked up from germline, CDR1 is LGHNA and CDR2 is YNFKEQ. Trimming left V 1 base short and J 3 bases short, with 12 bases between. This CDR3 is CASSQGLPGANEKLFF. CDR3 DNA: TGTGCCAGCAGCCAAGGCCTACCCGGGGCTAATGAAAAACTGTTTTTT.

The CDR3 is CASSSLGKGHTQYF. CDR3 bases: TGTGCCAGCAGCTCCCTGGGCAAGGGGCATACGCAGTATTTT. This chain uses TRBV7-2 with TRBJ2-3, with D possibly matching TRBD1 (5 bases). The CDR3 sequence is 14 residues long. Looked up from germline, CDR1 is SGHTA and CDR2 is FQGNSA. V lost 4 bases to trimming and J lost 7 bases, with 15 bases between them. The full variable domain, rest sourced from reference TRBV7-2 and TRBJ2-3, is GAGVSQSPSNKVTEKGKDVELRCDPISGHTALYWYRQSLGQGLEFLIYFQGNSAPDKSGLPSDRFSAERTGGSVSTLTIQRTQQEDSAVYLCASSSLGKGHTQYFGPGTRLTVL.

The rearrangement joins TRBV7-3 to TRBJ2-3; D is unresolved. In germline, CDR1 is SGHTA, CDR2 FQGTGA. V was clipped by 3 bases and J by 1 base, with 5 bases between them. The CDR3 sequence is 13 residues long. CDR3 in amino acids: CASSFFGTDTQYF. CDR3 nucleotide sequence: TGTGCCAGCAGCTTTTTCGGCACAGATACGCAGTATTTT.

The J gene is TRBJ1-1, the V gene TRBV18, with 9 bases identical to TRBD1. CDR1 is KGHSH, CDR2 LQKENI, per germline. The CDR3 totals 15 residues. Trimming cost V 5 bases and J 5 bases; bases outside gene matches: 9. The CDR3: CASSSTTGGTTEAFF. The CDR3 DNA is TGTGCCAGCTCATCCACGACAGGGGGAACGACTGAAGCTTTCTTT.

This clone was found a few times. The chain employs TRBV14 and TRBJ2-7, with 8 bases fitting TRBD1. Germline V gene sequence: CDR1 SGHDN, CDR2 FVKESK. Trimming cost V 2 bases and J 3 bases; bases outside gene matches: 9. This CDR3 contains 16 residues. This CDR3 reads CASSQPRAGGFYEQYF. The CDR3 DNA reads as TGTGCCAGCAGCCAACCCAGGGCAGGGGGCTTCTACGAGCAGTACTTC.

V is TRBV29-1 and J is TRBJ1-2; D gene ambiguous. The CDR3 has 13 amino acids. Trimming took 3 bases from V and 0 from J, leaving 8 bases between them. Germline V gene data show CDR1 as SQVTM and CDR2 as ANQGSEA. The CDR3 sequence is CSVDANTNYGYTF. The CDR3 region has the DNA TGCAGCGTTGATGCAAACACTAACTATGGCTACACCTTC.

Here the CDR3 reads CASSLRTSGSTDTQYF. The DNA of the CDR3 is TGCGCCAGCAGCCTGCGGACTAGCGGGTCCACAGATACGCAGTATTTT. The rearrangement joins TRBV5-1 to TRBJ2-3; 11 bases agree with TRBD2. This CDR3 spans 16 amino acids. Trimming at V came to 4 bases and at J to 2 bases, leaving 6 bases not matched to a gene. Germline V gene sequence: CDR1 SGHRS, CDR2 YFSETQ. The whole variable domain, remainder taken from reference TRBV5-1 and TRBJ2-3, is KAGVTQTPRYLIKTRGQQVTLSCSPISGHRSVSWYQQTPGQGLQFLFEYFSETQRNKGNFPGRFSGRQFSNSRSEMNVSTLELGDSALYLCASSLRTSGSTDTQYFGPGTRLTVL.

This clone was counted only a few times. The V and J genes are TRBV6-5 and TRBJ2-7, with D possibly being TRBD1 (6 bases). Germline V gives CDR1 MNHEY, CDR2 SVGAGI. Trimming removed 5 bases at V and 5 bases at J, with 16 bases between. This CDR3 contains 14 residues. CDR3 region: CASSTRDRSNEQYF. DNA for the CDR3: TGTGCCAGCAGTACCCGAGACAGGAGTAACGAGCAGTACTTC.

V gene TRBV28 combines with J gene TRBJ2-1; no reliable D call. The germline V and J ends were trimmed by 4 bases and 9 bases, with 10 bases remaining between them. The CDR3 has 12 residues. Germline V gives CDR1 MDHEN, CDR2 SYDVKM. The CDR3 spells CASSSPGREQFF. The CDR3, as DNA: TGTGCCAGCAGTTCTCCTGGCCGTGAGCAGTTCTTC.